This T cell receptor (beta chain) was identified during a study of CD8 T cells in ankylosing spondylitis. TCRdb fed the 5' RACE reads into MiXCR, producing one record per CDR3 protein. The sample includes 150,000 to 200,000 distinct CDR3 sequences, around 10% of them seen just once. This clonotype turned up a few times. The CDR3 totals 12 residues. Trimming left V 3 bases short and J 3 bases short, with 6 bases between. Germline CDR1 MNHEY, CDR2 SMNVEV (reference sequence). The V and J genes are TRBV27 and TRBJ2-7; the D is unclear. The sequencing input was blood, either unsorted or a sorted T cell fraction (not recorded which). The origin of this receptor is a male donor with ankylosing spondylitis or in good health (not recorded which). CDR3 bases: TGTGCCAGCAGTTTGGACCTCTACGAGCAGTACTTC. It codes for CASSLDLYEQYF.